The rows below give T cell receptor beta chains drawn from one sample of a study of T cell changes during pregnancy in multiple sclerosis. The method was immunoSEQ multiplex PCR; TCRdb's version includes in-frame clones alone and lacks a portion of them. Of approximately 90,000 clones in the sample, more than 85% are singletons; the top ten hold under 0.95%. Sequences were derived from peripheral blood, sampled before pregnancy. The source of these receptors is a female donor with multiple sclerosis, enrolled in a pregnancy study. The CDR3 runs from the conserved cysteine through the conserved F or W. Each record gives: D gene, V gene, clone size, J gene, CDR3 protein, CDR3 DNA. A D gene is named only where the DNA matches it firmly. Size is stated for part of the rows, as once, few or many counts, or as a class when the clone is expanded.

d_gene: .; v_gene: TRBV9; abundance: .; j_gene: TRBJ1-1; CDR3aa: CASSFHGNTEAFF; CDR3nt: TGTGCCAGCAGCTTCCACGGGAACACTGAAGCTTTCTTT
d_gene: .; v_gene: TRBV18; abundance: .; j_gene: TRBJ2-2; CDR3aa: CASSPTAGTPTGELFF; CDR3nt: TGTGCCAGCTCACCTACAGCCGGGACTCCCACCGGGGAGCTGTTTTTT
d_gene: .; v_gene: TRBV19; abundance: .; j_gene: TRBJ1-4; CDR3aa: CASSVTGSSNEKLFF; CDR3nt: TGTGCCAGTAGTGTCACAGGTAGCTCAAATGAAAAACTGTTTTTT
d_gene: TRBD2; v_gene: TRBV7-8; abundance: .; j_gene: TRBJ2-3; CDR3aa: CASSRGLAGGGTDTQYF; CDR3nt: TGTGCCAGCAGTCGAGGACTAGCGGGAGGGGGGACAGATACGCAGTATTTT
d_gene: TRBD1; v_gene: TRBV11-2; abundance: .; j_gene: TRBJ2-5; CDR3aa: CASSLGDRSQETQYF; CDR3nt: TGTGCCAGCAGCTTAGGGGACAGGTCCCAAGAGACCCAGTACTTC
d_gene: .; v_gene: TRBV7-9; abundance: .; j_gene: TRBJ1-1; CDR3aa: CASLAPNTEAFF; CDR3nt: TGTGCCAGCCTGGCTCCGAACACTGAAGCTTTCTTT
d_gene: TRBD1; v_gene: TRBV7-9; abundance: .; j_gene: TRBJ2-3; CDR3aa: CASSPRDSSDTQYF; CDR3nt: TGTGCCAGCAGCCCCCGGGACAGTTCAGATACGCAGTATTTT
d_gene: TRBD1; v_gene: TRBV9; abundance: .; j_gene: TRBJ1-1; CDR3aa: CASSVSPPGQGAKYEAFF; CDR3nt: TGTGCCAGCAGCGTTTCTCCCCCGGGACAGGGGGCGAAATATGAAGCTTTCTTT
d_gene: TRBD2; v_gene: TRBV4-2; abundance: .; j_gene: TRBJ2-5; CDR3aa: CASSQPPGSGGKETQYF; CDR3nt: TGTGCCAGCAGCCAACCCCCTGGGAGCGGGGGTAAAGAGACCCAGTACTTC
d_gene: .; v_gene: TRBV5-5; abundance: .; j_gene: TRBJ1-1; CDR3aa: CASTWTGLNTEAFF; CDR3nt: TGTGCCAGCACTTGGACCGGACTTAACACTGAAGCTTTCTTT
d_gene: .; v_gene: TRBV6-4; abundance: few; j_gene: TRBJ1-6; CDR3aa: CASSEGQGNSPLHF; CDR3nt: TGTGCCAGCAGTGAGGGGCAGGGTAATTCACCCCTCCACTTT
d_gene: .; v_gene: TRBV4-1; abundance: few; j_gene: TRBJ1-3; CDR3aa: CASSTQQGTGNTIYF; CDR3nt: TGCGCCAGCAGCACACAACAGGGAACTGGAAACACCATATATTTT
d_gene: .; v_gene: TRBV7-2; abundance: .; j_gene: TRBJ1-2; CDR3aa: CASSLEDSSFGYGYTF; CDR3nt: TGTGCCAGCAGCTTAGAGGACAGCAGCTTCGGTTATGGCTACACCTTC
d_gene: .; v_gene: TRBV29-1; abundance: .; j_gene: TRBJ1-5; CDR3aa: CSVARERNQPQHF; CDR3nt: TGCAGCGTGGCCAGGGAAAGGAATCAGCCCCAGCATTTT
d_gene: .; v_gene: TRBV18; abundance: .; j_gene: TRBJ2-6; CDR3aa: CASSPQGVGANVLTF; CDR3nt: TGTGCCAGCTCACCACAGGGGGTGGGGGCCAACGTCCTGACTTTC
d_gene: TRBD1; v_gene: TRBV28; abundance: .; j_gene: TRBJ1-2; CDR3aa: CASRWTGSSYGYTF; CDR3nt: TGTGCCAGCAGATGGACAGGATCCTCGTATGGCTACACCTTC
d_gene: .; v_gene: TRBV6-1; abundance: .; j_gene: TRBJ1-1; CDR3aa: CASGAGTDTEAFF; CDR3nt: TGTGCCAGCGGGGCGGGGACGGACACTGAAGCTTTCTTT
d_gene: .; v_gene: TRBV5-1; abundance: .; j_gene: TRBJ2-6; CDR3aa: CASSLESRFSGANVLTF; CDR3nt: TGCGCCAGCAGCTTGGAGTCGCGGTTCTCTGGGGCCAACGTCCTGACTTTC
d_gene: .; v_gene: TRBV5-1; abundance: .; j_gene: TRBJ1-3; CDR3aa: CASSLGVSGNTIYF; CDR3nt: TGCGCCAGCAGCTTGGGAGTCTCTGGAAACACCATATATTTT
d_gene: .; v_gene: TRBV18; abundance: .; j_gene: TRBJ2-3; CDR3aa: CASPEPGLRTDTQYF; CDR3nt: TGTGCCAGCCCAGAACCGGGACTCCGCACAGATACGCAGTATTTT
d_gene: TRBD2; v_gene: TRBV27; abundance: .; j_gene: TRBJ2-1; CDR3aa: CASSSAGLAGTDEQFF; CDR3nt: TGTGCCAGCAGTTCAGCCGGACTAGCGGGAACGGATGAGCAGTTCTTC
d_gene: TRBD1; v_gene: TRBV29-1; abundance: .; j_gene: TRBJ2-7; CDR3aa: CSGVTGHEQYF; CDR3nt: TGCAGCGGCGTGACAGGGCACGAGCAGTACTTC
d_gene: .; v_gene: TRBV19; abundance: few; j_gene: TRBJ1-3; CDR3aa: CASSIDRTRNTIYF; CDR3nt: TGTGCCAGTAGTATCGACAGGACCCGAAACACCATATATTTT
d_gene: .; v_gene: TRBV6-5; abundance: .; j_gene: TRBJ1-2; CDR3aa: CASSPQGSNYGYTF; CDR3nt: TGTGCCAGCAGCCCTCAGGGGTCAAACTATGGCTACACCTTC
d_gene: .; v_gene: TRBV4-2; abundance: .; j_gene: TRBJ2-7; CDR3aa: CASSQDLRGGRNEQYF; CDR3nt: TGTGCCAGCAGCCAAGATCTGAGGGGGGGCCGGAACGAGCAGTACTTC
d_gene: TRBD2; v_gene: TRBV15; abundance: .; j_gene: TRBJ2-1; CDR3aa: CATSRPGLAGGPGEQFF; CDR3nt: TGTGCCACCAGCAGACCCGGACTGGCGGGAGGGCCAGGTGAGCAGTTCTTC
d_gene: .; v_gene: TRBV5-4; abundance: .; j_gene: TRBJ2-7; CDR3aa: CASSPYRVGEQYF; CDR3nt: TGTGCCAGCAGCCCCTACAGGGTTGGGGAGCAGTACTTC
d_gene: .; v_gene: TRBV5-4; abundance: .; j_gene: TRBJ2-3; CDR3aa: CASSRGFQGPDTQYF; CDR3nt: TGTGCCAGCAGTCGGGGGTTCCAAGGTCCAGATACGCAGTATTTT
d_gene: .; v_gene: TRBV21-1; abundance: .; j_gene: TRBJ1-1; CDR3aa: CASRTGPGNTEAFF; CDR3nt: TGTGCCAGCAGGACAGGCCCGGGGAACACTGAAGCTTTCTTT